This TCR beta chain was sequenced in a study of shared T cell receptors in the human thymus. This table comes from immunoSEQ multiplex PCR, and its TCRdb copy is limited to in-frame clones, with some not included. The data contain over 350,000 clones, 95% of them singletons. V was trimmed by 1 base and J by 8 bases, leaving 6 bases between them. The CDR3 extends over 12 amino acids. Germline CDR1 LGHNA, CDR2 YSLEER. The source of this sequence is a human donor. The source material was thymocytes. V is TRBV4-3 and J is TRBJ2-1, with D unclear. The CDR3 sequence: CASSQGGYEQFF. The CDR3 nucleotides read TGCGCCAGCAGCCAAGGCGGCTATGAGCAGTTCTTC.